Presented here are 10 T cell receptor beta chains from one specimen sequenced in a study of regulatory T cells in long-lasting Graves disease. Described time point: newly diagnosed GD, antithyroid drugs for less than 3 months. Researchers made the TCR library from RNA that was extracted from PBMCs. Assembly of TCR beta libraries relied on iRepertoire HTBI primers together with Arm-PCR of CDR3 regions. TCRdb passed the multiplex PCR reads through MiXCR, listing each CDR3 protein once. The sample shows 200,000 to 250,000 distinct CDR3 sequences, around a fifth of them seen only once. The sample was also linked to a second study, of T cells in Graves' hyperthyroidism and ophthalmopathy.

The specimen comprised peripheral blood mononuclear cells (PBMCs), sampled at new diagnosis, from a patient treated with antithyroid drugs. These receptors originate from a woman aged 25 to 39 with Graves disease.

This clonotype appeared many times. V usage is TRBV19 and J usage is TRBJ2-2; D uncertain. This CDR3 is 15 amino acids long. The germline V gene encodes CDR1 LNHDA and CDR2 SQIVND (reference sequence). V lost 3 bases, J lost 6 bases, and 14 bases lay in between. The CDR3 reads CASSIEPSGPGELFF. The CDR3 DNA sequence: TGTGCCAGTAGTATCGAACCATCGGGTCCCGGGGAGCTGTTTTTT.

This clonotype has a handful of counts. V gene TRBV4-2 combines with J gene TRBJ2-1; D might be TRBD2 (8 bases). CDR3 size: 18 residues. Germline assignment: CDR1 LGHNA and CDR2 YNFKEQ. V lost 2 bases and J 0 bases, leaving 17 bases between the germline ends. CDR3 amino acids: CASSQLGRGQSSYNEQFF. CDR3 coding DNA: TGTGCCAGCAGCCAACTCGGGAGGGGACAGAGCTCCTACAATGAGCAGTTCTTC.

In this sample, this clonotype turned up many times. The CDR3 bases are TGTGCCTGGAGTCCAGGGGAACAGCTCTATGGCTACACCTTC. It codes for CAWSPGEQLYGYTF. The chain employs TRBV30 and TRBJ1-2, with D possibly matching TRBD1 (6 bases). V shed 2 bases and J shed 4 bases, with 14 bases lying between them. The CDR3 is 14 amino acids. Germline loops: CDR1 GTSNPN, CDR2 SVGIG (reference sequence). The full variable domain, in which reference TRBV30 and TRBJ1-2 provide the parts outside the CDR3, is SQTIHQWPATLVQPVGSPLSLECTVEGTSNPNLYWYRQAAGRGLQLLFYSVGIGQISSEVPQNLSASRPQDRQFILSSKKLLLSDSGFYLCAWSPGEQLYGYTFGSGTRLTVV.

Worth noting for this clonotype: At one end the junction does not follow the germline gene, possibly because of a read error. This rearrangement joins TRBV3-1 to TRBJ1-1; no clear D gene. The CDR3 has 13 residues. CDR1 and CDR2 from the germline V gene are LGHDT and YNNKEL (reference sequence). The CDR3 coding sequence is TGTGCCAGCAGCCAGGGTCCGAACACTGAAGCTTCCTTT. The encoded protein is CASSQGPNTEASF.

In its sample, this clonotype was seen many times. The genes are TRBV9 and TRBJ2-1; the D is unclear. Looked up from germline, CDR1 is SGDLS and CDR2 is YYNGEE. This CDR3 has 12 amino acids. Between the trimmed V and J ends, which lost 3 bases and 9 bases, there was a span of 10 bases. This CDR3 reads CASSGSHGEQFF. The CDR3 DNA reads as TGTGCCAGCAGCGGTAGCCACGGTGAGCAGTTCTTC. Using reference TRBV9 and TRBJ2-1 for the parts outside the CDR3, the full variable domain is DSGVTQTPKHLITATGQRVTLRCSPRSGDLSVYWYQQSLDQGLQFLIQYYNGEERAKGNILERFSAQQFPDLHSELNLSSLELGDSALYFCASSGSHGEQFFGPGTRLTVL.

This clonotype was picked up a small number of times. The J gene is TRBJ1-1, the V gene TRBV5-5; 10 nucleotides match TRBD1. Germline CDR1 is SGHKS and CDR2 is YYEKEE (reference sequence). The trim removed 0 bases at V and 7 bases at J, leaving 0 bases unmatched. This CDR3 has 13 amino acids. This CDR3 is CASSLGTGGEAFF. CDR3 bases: TGTGCCAGCAGCTTGGGGACAGGGGGTGAAGCTTTCTTT.

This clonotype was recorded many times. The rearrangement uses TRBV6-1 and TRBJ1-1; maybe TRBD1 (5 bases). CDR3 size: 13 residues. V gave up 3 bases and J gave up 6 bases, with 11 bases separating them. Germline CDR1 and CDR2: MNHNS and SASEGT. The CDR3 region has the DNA TGTGCCAGCAGTGATCGGACACCCCCTGAAGCTTTCTTT. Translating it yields CASSDRTPPEAFF.

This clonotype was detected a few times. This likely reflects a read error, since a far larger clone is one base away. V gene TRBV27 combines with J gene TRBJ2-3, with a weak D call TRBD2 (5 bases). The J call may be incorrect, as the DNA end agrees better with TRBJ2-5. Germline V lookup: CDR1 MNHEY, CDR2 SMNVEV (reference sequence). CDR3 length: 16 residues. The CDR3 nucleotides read TGTGCCAGCAGTTTACGGTCTGGGAGCTCCAACGAGACCCAGTACTTC. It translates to CASSLRSGSSNETQYF.

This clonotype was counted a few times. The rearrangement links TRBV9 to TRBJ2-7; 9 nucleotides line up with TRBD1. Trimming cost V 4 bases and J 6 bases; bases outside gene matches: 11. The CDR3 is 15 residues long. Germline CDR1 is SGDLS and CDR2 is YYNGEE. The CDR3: CASSQGGTGMGEQYF. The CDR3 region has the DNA TGTGCCAGCAGCCAAGGAGGGACAGGGATGGGCGAGCAGTACTTC.

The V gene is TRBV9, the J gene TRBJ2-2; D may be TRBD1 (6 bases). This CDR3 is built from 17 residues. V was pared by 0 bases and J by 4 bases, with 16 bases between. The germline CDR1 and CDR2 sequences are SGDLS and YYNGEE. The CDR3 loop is CASSVGVWGHSTGELFF. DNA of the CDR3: TGTGCCAGCAGCGTAGGGGTCTGGGGACACTCCACCGGGGAGCTGTTTTTT. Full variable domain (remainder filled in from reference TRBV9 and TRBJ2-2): DSGVTQTPKHLITATGQRVTLRCSPRSGDLSVYWYQQSLDQGLQFLIQYYNGEERAKGNILERFSAQQFPDLHSELNLSSLELGDSALYFCASSVGVWGHSTGELFFGEGSRLTVL.